This entry lists 16 T cell receptor beta chains sequenced from one sample in a study of human T cells and chemical hapten exposure. TCRdb reanalysed the RACE reads using MiXCR and keeps one entry per CDR3 protein. The sample lists about 82,000 distinct CDR3 sequences; over 10% were seen once. The time point: patch test 3, about 24 weeks after DPC sensitization. Stated treatment: therapeutic diphenylcyclopropenone sensitization with weekly scalp DPC. The sequenced sample was whole blood, obtained in connection with sensitization to the hapten diphenylcyclopropenone (DPC). These receptors were collected from a woman aged 45-60 years with alopecia areata. Some clones in this sample may be carry-over from other donors' samples.

The CDR3 region has the DNA TGTGCCAGCAGCCGTACCGGGACAGGGAACACCGGGGAGCTGTTTTTT. As protein: CASSRTGTGNTGELFF. The chain joins TRBV7-6 to TRBJ2-2; 8 nucleotides match TRBD1. With V trimmed by 5 bases and J by 1 base, 6 bases remained unmatched. In germline, CDR1 is SGHVS, CDR2 FNYEAQ. The CDR3 has 16 residues. The full variable domain, completed using reference TRBV7-6 and TRBJ2-2, is GAGVSQSPRYKVTKRGQDVALRCDPISGHVSLYWYRQALGQGPEFLTYFNYEAQQDKSGLPNDRFSAERPEGSISTLTIQRTEQRDSAMYRCASSRTGTGNTGELFFGEGSRLTVL.

In its sample, this clonotype was seen many times. V and J are TRBV24-1 and TRBJ2-1, with 12 nucleotides matching TRBD2. The junction had 5 bases not matched to a gene; V was cut back by 3 bases and J by 0 bases. CDR1 is KGHDR, CDR2 SFDVKD, per germline. The CDR3 is 18 residues long. The CDR3 DNA follows: TGTGCCACCAGTGATACTAGCGGGAGGAGCGACTCCTACAATGAGCAGTTCTTC. Protein product: CATSDTSGRSDSYNEQFF.

This clonotype was seen only once. The rearrangement joins TRBV12-3 or TRBV12-4 to TRBJ1-6; D remains unclear. V was pared by 7 bases and J by 7 bases, with 14 bases between. The CDR3 contains 14 residues. Written as DNA, the CDR3 is TGTGCCAGCACCTCCCTCGGGTCGAATTCACCCCTCCACTTT. It is translated as CASTSLGSNSPLHF.

The sample holds a few counts of this clonotype. A read error may account for a junction end that differs from germline. V is TRBV3-1 and J is TRBJ2-7, with D perhaps assigned TRBD1 or TRBD2 (5 bases each). The CDR3 is 14 amino acids. Germline V CDR1 and CDR2: LGHDT, YNNKEL (reference sequence). CDR3 sequence: CASSPRMGLAAADF. CDR3 nucleotides: TGTGCCAGCAGCCCTCGAATGGGGCTAGCAGCCGCCGACTTC.

This clonotype appeared a few times. V and J are TRBV5-1 and TRBJ2-5, with a possible D match to TRBD2 (6 bases). V was cut by 2 bases and J by 4 bases, with 21 bases left in between. The CDR3 runs to 17 residues. Germline V CDR1 and CDR2: SGHRS, YFSETQ. The CDR3 region is CASSFLGGVFTGETQYF. The CDR3 region has the DNA TGCGCCAGCAGCTTCCTCGGGGGAGTTTTTACGGGAGAGACCCAGTACTTC.

V usage is TRBV7-9 and J usage is TRBJ2-4; a weak D match, TRBD2 (6 bases). V lost 5 bases and J lost 2, with 16 bases in between. This CDR3 contains 16 residues. From germline, CDR1 is SEHNR and CDR2 FQNEAQ (reference sequence). The CDR3, as DNA: TGTGCCAGCAGCGTAGAGAGCGGGCCTACCAAAAACATTCAGTACTTC. Encoded protein: CASSVESGPTKNIQYF.

This clonotype was picked up a small number of times. The rearrangement joins TRBV5-4 to TRBJ2-1, with 10 bases lining up with TRBD2. The V and J ends lost 3 bases and 9 bases, in that order; junction bases with no gene match: 9. There are 15 residues in the CDR3. In germline, CDR1 is SGHNT, CDR2 YYREEE (reference sequence). The CDR3: CASSWGTKREGEQFF. The CDR3 coding sequence is TGTGCCAGCAGCTGGGGGACCAAGCGGGAGGGTGAGCAGTTCTTC.

This chain uses TRBV7-2 with TRBJ2-3; TRBD2 agrees at 7 bases. V dropped 5 bases and J dropped 4; count of bases not matched to a gene: 3. CDR3 length equals 13 residues. Germline V gives CDR1 SGHTA, CDR2 FQGNSA. CDR3 protein: CASSRGVADTQYF. DNA for the CDR3: TGTGCCAGCAGCCGGGGGGTCGCAGATACGCAGTATTTT. Together with reference TRBV7-2 and TRBJ2-3, the CDR3 gives the full variable domain: GAGVSQSPSNKVTEKGKDVELRCDPISGHTALYWYRQSLGQGLEFLIYFQGNSAPDKSGLPSDRFSAERTGGSVSTLTIQRTQQEDSAVYLCASSRGVADTQYFGPGTRLTVL.

Ten or more counts support this clonotype. The V call is TRBV29-1, the J call TRBJ1-1, with D perhaps matching TRBD1 (5 bases). V was pared by 6 bases and J by 5 bases, with 13 bases between. In germline, CDR1 is SQVTM, CDR2 ANQGSEA. The CDR3 runs 12 residues. This CDR3 is CSVQASGTEAFF. The CDR3 coding sequence is TGCAGCGTACAGGCCAGCGGGACTGAAGCTTTCTTT.

This clonotype was observed a handful of times. V and J are TRBV5-1 and TRBJ2-2; the D gene is possibly TRBD1 (6 bases). Trimming took 6 bases from V and 3 from J, leaving 12 bases between them. This CDR3 has 14 residues. The germline V gene has CDR1 SGHRS and CDR2 YFSETQ. The chain's CDR3 is CASKQAGDTGELFF. In DNA form, the CDR3 reads TGCGCCAGCAAGCAGGCAGGGGACACCGGGGAGCTGTTTTTT.

This clonotype was detected many times. The CDR3 is CAWSGSRSETQYF. The DNA for the CDR3 is TGTGCCTGGAGTGGATCTAGGTCCGAGACCCAGTACTTC. This chain connects TRBV30 to TRBJ2-5, with D uncertain. The CDR3 sequence is 13 residues long. V lost 1 base, J lost 5 bases, and 11 bases lay in between. Per the germline V gene, CDR1 is GTSNPN and CDR2 is SVGIG (reference sequence).

This clonotype was seen a few times. The chain links TRBV10-2 to TRBJ2-7; the match to TRBD2 covers 11 bases. This CDR3 contains 14 residues. J gave up 0 bases and V 6 bases, and 1 base lay outside the gene matches. Germline assignment: CDR1 WSHSY and CDR2 SAAADI. CDR3 nucleotide sequence: TGCGCCAGCAGACTAGCGGGAGCCTCCTACGAGCAGTACTTC. It is translated as CASRLAGASYEQYF.

The chain employs TRBV28 and TRBJ2-3; 7 positions agree with TRBD1. Germline V gene lookup returns CDR1 MDHEN and CDR2 SYDVKM. The CDR3 spans 14 residues. The V segment lost 6 bases and the J segment 5 bases; nucleotides outside the gene matches: 8. CDR3 loop: CASSRDSRGDTQYF. As DNA, the CDR3 is TGTGCCAGCAGCCGGGACAGTCGGGGAGATACGCAGTATTTT.

This clonotype was counted at least ten times. CDR3 sequence: CSVEDFRDSEAFF. The CDR3, as DNA: TGCAGCGTTGAAGATTTCCGAGACAGTGAAGCTTTCTTT. The rearrangement joins TRBV29-1 to TRBJ1-1; the D gene is possibly TRBD1 (5 bases). Trimming took off 0 bases at V and 7 bases at J, with 12 bases between the two ends. The CDR3 loop spans 13 amino acids. Germline loops: CDR1 SQVTM, CDR2 ANQGSEA.

This clonotype was found a few times. This chain connects TRBV11-2 to TRBJ2-3; the match to TRBD2 covers 7 bases. The CDR3 loop spans 16 amino acids. Per germline, CDR1 SGHAT and CDR2 FQNNGV. V was pared by 5 bases and J by 2 bases, with 10 bases of the junction left unmatched. CDR3 amino acids: CASSGGSGRFTDTQYF. CDR3 DNA: TGTGCCAGCAGCGGAGGTAGCGGGCGGTTCACAGATACGCAGTATTTT.

This clonotype was counted at least ten times. CDR3 DNA: TGTGCCAGCAGTTTCTCACTAGCGGGAGGCACAGATACGCAGTATTTT. The encoded protein is CASSFSLAGGTDTQYF. The chain uses TRBV12-3 or TRBV12-4 and TRBJ2-3, with 11 bases lining up with TRBD2. Germline trimming cut 3 bases from V and 1 base from J; bases unmatched to any gene: 3. This CDR3 is built from 16 residues.